The 22 T cell receptor beta chains given below trace back to one sample, sequenced in a study of blood T cell repertoires in COVID-19. Sequencing was performed with immunoSEQ multiplex PCR; in TCRdb, only in-frame clones are kept and a portion is missing. Among roughly 180,000 clones listed, approximately 81% were seen once. Specimen: PBMCs or T cells enriched from blood (not recorded which). The receptors come from a man in his 60s who had recovered from COVID-19.

The rearrangement uses TRBV28 and TRBJ1-4, with TRBD1 matching over 10 bases. The V and J ends lost 7 bases and 4 bases, in that order; junction bases with no gene match: 9. Germline CDR1 reads MDHEN; CDR2 reads SYDVKM. This CDR3 has 16 amino acids. This chain's CDR3 is CASTPPGTGDNEKLFF. CDR3 bases: TGTGCCAGCACCCCCCCCGGGACAGGGGATAATGAAAAACTGTTTTTT. The entire variable domain, with the rest obtained from reference TRBV28 and TRBJ1-4, is as follows: DVKVTQSSRYLVKRTGEKVFLECVQDMDHENMFWYRQDPGLGLRLIYFSYDVKMKEKGDIPEGYSVSREKKERFSLILESASTNQTSMYLCASTPPGTGDNEKLFFGSGTQLSVL.

The rearrangement uses TRBV19 and TRBJ1-6; 8 bases are shared with TRBD1. CDR1 and CDR2 from the germline V gene are LNHDA and SQIVND (reference sequence). This CDR3 spans 14 amino acids. V shed 6 bases, J shed 8 bases, and the junction held 6 bases outside the gene matches. In nucleotides, the CDR3 is TGTGCCAGTAGCTCCGGACAGGGTCATTCACCCCTCCACTTT. This encodes CASSSGQGHSPLHF.

This chain uses TRBV24-1 with TRBJ2-5, with a possible D match to TRBD1 (5 bases). Germline CDR1 reads KGHDR; CDR2 reads SFDVKD. The CDR3 is 16 residues long. V dropped 7 bases and J dropped 2 bases, with 19 bases sitting between them. In nucleotides, the CDR3 is TGTGCCACCAGCTCACCTGAAACGACAGCACAAGAGACCCAGTACTTC. It encodes CATSSPETTAQETQYF.

This chain joins TRBV9 and TRBJ1-6, with D tentatively TRBD1 (6 bases). The CDR3 extends over 16 amino acids. V lost 0 bases to trimming and J lost 10 bases, with 17 bases between them. Germline lookup yields CDR1 SGDLS and CDR2 YYNGEE. The CDR3 protein is CASSVAGGGAVSPLHF. CDR3 DNA sequence: TGTGCCAGCAGCGTAGCTGGAGGGGGGGCAGTGTCACCCCTCCACTTT. The whole variable domain, filled in from reference TRBV9 and TRBJ1-6, reads DSGVTQTPKHLITATGQRVTLRCSPRSGDLSVYWYQQSLDQGLQFLIQYYNGEERAKGNILERFSAQQFPDLHSELNLSSLELGDSALYFCASSVAGGGAVSPLHFGNGTRLTVT.

The rearrangement links TRBV24-1 to TRBJ1-5, with 7 bases that match TRBD1. This CDR3 contains 14 residues. Germline CDR1 KGHDR, CDR2 SFDVKD. V was pared by 6 bases and J by 4 bases, with 5 bases of the junction left unmatched. This CDR3 is CATSRGTVNQPQHF. DNA of the CDR3: TGTGCCACCAGTCGGGGGACAGTTAATCAGCCCCAGCATTTT.

V and J are TRBV7-9 and TRBJ2-3, with TRBD2 matching 7 bases. Per the germline V gene, CDR1 is SEHNR and CDR2 is FQNEAQ (reference sequence). This CDR3 is 16 amino acids long. Trimming removed 2 bases from V and 4 bases from J; junction bases left unmatched: 9. The CDR3 sequence is CASSLSSGKVADTQYF. As DNA, the CDR3 is TGTGCCAGCAGCTTATCCAGCGGGAAGGTCGCAGATACGCAGTATTTT. The entire variable domain, with the rest obtained from reference TRBV7-9 and TRBJ2-3, is as follows: DTGVSQNPRHKITKRGQNVTFRCDPISEHNRLYWYRQTLGQGPEFLTYFQNEAQLEKSRLLSDRFSAERPKGSFSTLEIQRTEQGDSAMYLCASSLSSGKVADTQYFGPGTRLTVL.

This sequence joins TRBV5-1 and TRBJ1-6; TRBD1 is a possible D gene (5 bases). V lost 6 bases and J 4 bases, leaving 14 bases between the germline ends. CDR1 and CDR2 (germline): SGHRS, YFSETQ. The CDR3 has 15 amino acids. The CDR3 sequence is CASKLQAGYNSPLHF. Written as DNA, the CDR3 is TGCGCCAGCAAATTACAGGCCGGATATAATTCACCCCTCCACTTT.

The chain has TRBV7-2 and TRBJ2-4, with D perhaps TRBD1 (6 bases). Per the germline V gene, CDR1 is SGHTA and CDR2 is FQGNSA. The CDR3 totals 14 residues. The germline V and J ends were trimmed by 2 bases and 9 bases, with 14 bases remaining between them. CDR3 DNA sequence: TGTGCCAGCAGCTTAATGAACAGGGCAAGCATTCAGTACTTC. This encodes CASSLMNRASIQYF.

This chain's CDR3 is CASIPPLDRGNTGELFF. The CDR3 region has the DNA TGTGCCAGTATCCCGCCCCTGGACAGGGGGAACACCGGGGAGCTGTTTTTT. J is TRBJ2-2 and V is TRBV19; 9 positions match TRBD1. Germline V gene lookup returns CDR1 LNHDA and CDR2 SQIVND (reference sequence). This CDR3 region has 17 residues. V gave up 7 bases and J gave up 1 base; unmatched junction bases: 10.

The chain carries TRBV2 and TRBJ2-4; TRBD1 aligns across 11 bases. CDR1 is SNHLY, CDR2 FYNNEI, per germline. This CDR3 spans 16 amino acids. J lost 2 bases, V lost 6 bases, and 6 bases had no gene match. The CDR3 reads CASRGGTGGTKNIQYF. The CDR3 bases are TGTGCCAGCAGGGGAGGGACAGGGGGGACCAAAAACATTCAGTACTTC.

This chain connects TRBV19 to TRBJ1-2; 8 bases match TRBD1. This CDR3 is 13 amino acids long. The germline V gene has CDR1 LNHDA and CDR2 SQIVND (reference sequence). The J segment lost 4 bases and the V segment lost 8 bases, leaving 6 bases of the junction unmatched. The CDR3 DNA sequence: TGTGCCAGTGCCCAGGGGGCAGGCTATGGCTACACCTTC. This codes for CASAQGAGYGYTF.

The rearrangement links TRBV12-3 or TRBV12-4 to TRBJ2-1, with D possibly TRBD1 on 5 matching bases. This CDR3 region has 12 residues. V gave up 3 bases and J gave up 10 bases, with 10 bases separating them. The CDR3 region has the DNA TGTGCCAGCAGTTTGTCAGGGTACGAGCAGTTCTTC. Amino acid sequence: CASSLSGYEQFF.

The chain carries TRBV7-9 and TRBJ2-1; 8 bases align to TRBD1. In germline, CDR1 is SEHNR, CDR2 FQNEAQ (reference sequence). This CDR3 is built from 17 residues. Trimming cost V 5 bases and J 5 bases; bases outside gene matches: 14. CDR3 sequence: CASSPPPGGPGDNEQFF. CDR3 nucleotides: TGTGCCAGCAGCCCCCCCCCAGGGGGCCCCGGGGACAATGAGCAGTTCTTC.

V is TRBV18 and J is TRBJ1-1; 8 bases fit TRBD1. This CDR3 contains 15 residues. Germline V CDR1 and CDR2: KGHSH, LQKENI. V lost 2 bases, J lost 3 bases, and 5 bases stayed unmatched. Written as DNA, the CDR3 is TGTGCCAGCTCACCAAACCAGGGGGCGCACACTGAAGCTTTCTTT. This sequence encodes CASSPNQGAHTEAFF.

The gene calls are TRBV9 and TRBJ2-5; tentative D call: TRBD2 (5 bases). Germline loops: CDR1 SGDLS, CDR2 YYNGEE. V was cut by 4 bases and J by 7 bases, with 23 bases left in between. The CDR3 is 16 amino acids. Here the CDR3 DNA reads TGTGCCAGCAGCCCCTCCCGTTTGGATACCGCGGGGACCCAGTACTTC. The encoded protein is CASSPSRLDTAGTQYF.

With respect to this clone: Within the sample, other DNA sequences also encode this same CDR3. The rearrangement links TRBV28 to TRBJ2-4; D not certain. The CDR3 covers 13 residues. The germline gives CDR1 MDHEN, CDR2 SYDVKM. V was cut by 3 bases and J by 5 bases, with 8 bases left in between. CDR3 in DNA: TGTGCCAGCAGTTTTCCGAGAGAAAACATTCAGTACTTC. It is translated as CASSFPRENIQYF.

This clone was seen just once. The chain employs TRBV6-2 or TRBV6-3 and TRBJ1-5; weak D call: TRBD1 (6 bases). Trimming left V 5 bases short and J 6 bases short, with 14 bases between. Germline V gene lookup returns CDR1 MNHEY and CDR2 SVGEGT. The CDR3 totals 14 residues. CDR3 protein: CASSTYRDGQPQHF. CDR3 in DNA: TGTGCCAGCAGTACCTACAGGGACGGTCAGCCCCAGCATTTT.

In its sample, this clone was seen a few times. The chain has TRBV25-1 and TRBJ1-3; D unresolved. This CDR3 has 13 amino acids. The germline gives CDR1 MGHDK, CDR2 SYGVNS. With 3 bases removed from V and 4 bases from J, the gap between germline ends came to 7 bases. CDR3 amino acids: CASSDRSGNTIYF. The CDR3 region has the DNA TGTGCCAGCAGTGACAGATCGGGAAACACCATATATTTT.

This chain connects TRBV9 to TRBJ2-6, with D possibly being TRBD2 (6 bases). The CDR3 is 15 residues long. V lost 4 bases to trimming and J lost 4 bases, with 12 bases between them. Germline CDR1 SGDLS, CDR2 YYNGEE. As DNA, the CDR3 is TGTGCCAGCAGCCCCGGCGGGGTAGGGGCCAACGTCCTGACTTTC. Translation: CASSPGGVGANVLTF.

This sequence joins TRBV12-3 or TRBV12-4 and TRBJ1-2; D is unresolved. V lost 6 bases to trimming and J lost 0 bases, with 8 bases between them. The CDR3 extends over 13 amino acids. The CDR3 sequence is CASSNQTNYGYTF. The CDR3 DNA reads as TGTGCCAGCAGCAACCAGACTAACTATGGCTACACCTTC.

V is TRBV29-1 and J is TRBJ2-3; D is unresolved. The length of the CDR3 is 14 residues. V shed 4 bases and J shed 1 base, with 12 bases lying between them. The germline V gene has CDR1 SQVTM and CDR2 ANQGSEA. The CDR3, as DNA: TGCAGCGTTGTTCCAGCGACGGGCACAGATACGCAGTATTTT. Protein product: CSVVPATGTDTQYF.

A single count supports this clone. The rearrangement links TRBV9 to TRBJ1-5; 7 bases match TRBD1. The CDR3 spans 14 residues. Germline V lookup: CDR1 SGDLS, CDR2 YYNGEE. With V trimmed by 4 bases and J by 7 bases, 8 bases remained unmatched. The CDR3 region has the DNA TGTGCCAGCAGCCCAGGGGGAACCAGCCAGCCCCAGCATTTT. Its protein is CASSPGGTSQPQHF. The full variable domain, its missing parts supplied by reference TRBV9 and TRBJ1-5, is DSGVTQTPKHLITATGQRVTLRCSPRSGDLSVYWYQQSLDQGLQFLIQYYNGEERAKGNILERFSAQQFPDLHSELNLSSLELGDSALYFCASSPGGTSQPQHFGDGTRLSIL.